The rows below give T cell receptor beta chains drawn from one sample of a study of blood T cell repertoires in COVID-19. Sequencing used immunoSEQ multiplex PCR; TCRdb keeps in-frame clones, though not all of them. Altogether 130,000 to 150,000 clones are present, 80% to 85% being singletons, with the ten largest covering roughly 8%. Specimen: peripheral blood. These receptors originate from a human donor in a cohort sampled during active COVID-19. Both conserved end residues are part of each CDR3. D genes are given only for firm matches. Expanded clones get a size class; other rows say once, few or many, or leave the size out.

v_gene	abundance	d_gene	j_gene	CDR3aa	CDR3nt
TRBV7-6	few	NA	TRBJ2-7	CASSLVRGEQYF	TGTGCCAGCAGCTTAGTACGGGGCGAGCAGTACTTC
TRBV28	once	TRBD2	TRBJ2-1	CASVGTSGRPPYNEQFF	TGTGCCAGCGTGGGCACTAGCGGGAGGCCTCCCTACAATGAGCAGTTCTTC
TRBV6-5	NA	NA	TRBJ1-4	CASSSRETTNEKLFF	TGTGCCAGCAGTTCCCGAGAGACAACTAATGAAAAACTGTTTTTT
TRBV25-1	NA	NA	TRBJ2-7	CASSPRATSYEQYF	TGTGCCAGCAGCCCCAGGGCTACCTCCTACGAGCAGTACTTC
TRBV23-1	NA	NA	TRBJ2-3	CASSQSAGDRGTDTQYF	TGCGCCAGCAGTCAATCGGCAGGGGATCGAGGCACAGATACGCAGTATTTT
TRBV7-8	NA	NA	TRBJ1-4	CASSPRASNEKLFF	TGTGCCAGCAGCCCGAGAGCGTCTAATGAAAAACTGTTTTTT
TRBV19	NA	TRBD1	TRBJ1-5	CASRPNGQGPNQPQHF	TGTGCCAGTAGACCCAACGGACAGGGTCCCAATCAGCCCCAGCATTTT
TRBV18	NA	NA	TRBJ1-5	CASSPGQANQPQHF	TGTGCCAGCTCACCAGGGCAGGCCAATCAGCCCCAGCATTTT
TRBV25-1	NA	NA	TRBJ1-2	CASSEGGRSYGYTF	TGTGCCAGCAGTGAGGGGGGGCGAAGCTATGGCTACACCTTC
TRBV6-2/TRBV6-3	NA	NA	TRBJ2-7	CASSYSSAGRPYEQYF	TGTGCCAGCAGTTACTCGAGCGCAGGGAGGCCCTACGAGCAGTACTTC
TRBV6-5	NA	NA	TRBJ2-7	CASSYGGQPSYEQYF	TGTGCCAGCAGTTACGGAGGACAGCCCTCCTACGAGCAGTACTTC
TRBV5-4	NA	TRBD2	TRBJ2-3	CASSPGLAGPTDTQYF	TGTGCCAGCAGCCCGGGACTAGCGGGCCCCACAGATACGCAGTATTTT
TRBV5-8	NA	TRBD1	TRBJ2-5	CASSEDRGEVQETQYF	TGTGCCAGCAGCGAGGACAGGGGGGAAGTTCAAGAGACCCAGTACTTC
TRBV6-5	NA	TRBD2	TRBJ2-5	CASSYSLAGYQETQYF	TGTGCCAGCAGTTACTCGCTAGCGGGATATCAAGAGACCCAGTACTTC
TRBV19	NA	TRBD1	TRBJ1-2	CASRDRGYGYTF	TGTGCCAGTAGAGACAGGGGTTATGGCTACACCTTC
TRBV7-2	few	NA	TRBJ2-7	CASSPSSYEQYF	TGTGCCAGCAGCCCGAGCTCCTACGAGCAGTACTTC
TRBV4-1	few	TRBD2	TRBJ2-5	CASSPYGAGERKTQYF	TGCGCCAGCAGCCCGTACGGGGCGGGAGAAAGGAAGACCCAGTACTTC
TRBV7-3	NA	TRBD2	TRBJ2-3	CASSLTGSGMISTDTQYF	TGTGCCAGCAGCTTAACCGGGAGCGGGATGATCAGCACAGATACGCAGTATTTT
TRBV28	NA	TRBD2	TRBJ2-1	CASSSGLAGGPSSYNEQFF	TGTGCCAGCAGTTCGGGACTAGCGGGAGGGCCGAGCTCCTACAATGAGCAGTTCTTC
TRBV7-9	NA	NA	TRBJ2-1	CASSFDDSPNNEQFF	TGTGCCAGCAGCTTTGACGACAGCCCTAACAATGAGCAGTTCTTC
TRBV21-1	NA	NA	TRBJ2-1	CASSKEAGYNEQFF	TGTGCCAGCAGCAAAGAGGCAGGGTATAATGAGCAGTTCTTC
TRBV29-1	NA	NA	TRBJ1-1	CSVGRGRSGTEAFF	TGCAGCGTTGGGCGAGGGAGGTCGGGGACTGAAGCTTTCTTT
TRBV28	NA	TRBD2	TRBJ2-2	CASSYAGVNTGELFF	TGTGCCAGCAGTTATGCGGGAGTGAACACCGGGGAGCTGTTTTTT
TRBV19	NA	NA	TRBJ2-1	CASSKRDGRVNNEQFF	TGTGCCAGTAGTAAAAGGGACGGGAGAGTCAACAATGAGCAGTTCTTC
TRBV7-2	NA	NA	TRBJ2-5	CASSLVGNTQETQYF	TGTGCCAGCAGCTTAGTCGGGAACACCCAAGAGACCCAGTACTTC
TRBV7-9	NA	NA	TRBJ1-2	CASSPDRRIYGYTF	TGTGCCAGCAGCCCCGACAGGAGAATCTATGGCTACACCTTC
TRBV6-6	NA	TRBD1	TRBJ1-4	CASSTGGAGEKLFF	TGTGCCAGCAGCACAGGGGGCGCCGGGGAAAAACTGTTTTTT
TRBV28	NA	TRBD1	TRBJ2-7	CASSFAPGTGAYEQYF	TGTGCCAGCAGTTTCGCTCCCGGGACAGGGGCCTACGAGCAGTACTTC
TRBV7-9	few	NA	TRBJ2-6	CASIVSGANVLTF	TGTGCCAGCATCGTGTCTGGGGCCAACGTCCTGACTTTC
TRBV7-9	few	TRBD1	TRBJ2-6	CASSFQGTGPSGANVLTF	TGTGCCAGCAGCTTTCAAGGGACAGGGCCCTCTGGGGCCAACGTCCTGACTTTC
TRBV3-1/TRBV3-2	NA	NA	TRBJ1-1	CASSQVYRETEAFF	TGTGCCAGCAGCCAAGTGTACAGGGAAACTGAAGCTTTCTTT
TRBV18	NA	TRBD2	TRBJ2-7	CASSPPLGRESYEQYF	TGTGCCAGCTCACCACCGTTGGGGCGGGAGAGCTACGAGCAGTACTTC
TRBV7-2	NA	TRBD2	TRBJ2-5	CASSPGLGGETQYF	TGTGCCAGCAGCCCGGGACTAGGAGGAGAGACCCAGTACTTC
TRBV28	NA	TRBD1	TRBJ2-7	CAITPGQGTYEQYF	TGTGCCATCACACCGGGACAGGGGACCTACGAGCAGTACTTC
TRBV29-1	NA	NA	TRBJ2-7	CSVEDPWGTSYEQYF	TGCAGCGTTGAAGATCCGTGGGGGACAAGCTACGAGCAGTACTTC
TRBV27	NA	TRBD1	TRBJ1-4	CASRTDRGNEKLFF	TGTGCCAGCAGAACGGACAGGGGGAATGAAAAACTGTTTTTT
TRBV6-5	NA	NA	TRBJ2-6	CASSRGNSGANVLTF	TGTGCCAGCAGCCGGGGAAACTCTGGGGCCAACGTCCTGACTTTC
TRBV28	NA	NA	TRBJ1-5	CASSLLPLRMSYQPQHF	TGTGCCAGCAGTTTACTTCCTTTGCGTATGAGTTATCAGCCCCAGCATTTT
TRBV4-2	few	NA	TRBJ2-3	CASSQEGLSGGTDTQYF	TGTGCCAGCAGCCAAGAAGGACTGTCGGGAGGCACAGATACGCAGTATTTT
TRBV5-1	NA	NA	TRBJ2-1	CASSLPTGISYNEQFF	TGCGCCAGCAGCCTCCCGACAGGTATCTCCTACAATGAGCAGTTCTTC
TRBV19	NA	NA	TRBJ1-1	CASSTEGVGNTEAFF	TGTGCCAGTAGTACCGAAGGGGTTGGGAACACTGAAGCTTTCTTT
TRBV5-1	NA	NA	TRBJ2-7	CASSLGAGAVSYEQYF	TGCGCCAGCAGTCTGGGGGCCGGGGCAGTCTCCTACGAGCAGTACTTC